Shown below are 2 T cell receptor beta chains from a single sample sequenced in a study of quantifying T cell responses using KT2 cells. Looking at the study overall: cDNA was made from DNase-treated RNA using alpha and beta constant primers.

An oligo carrying a UMI was ligated to the cDNA 3' end. The first PCR ran three to four cycles with an equimolar RC1.1 and RC1.2 beta primer mix. TCRdb redid the calling of the UMI-ligation and nested PCR reads with MiXCR, one entry per CDR3 protein. The top ten clones hold about a tenth of a sample with around 30,000 distinct CDR3 sequences, about 9.4% of them seen once. The sequenced material came from PBMCs spiked with cells of the T cell clone KT2. The receptors were gathered from a human donor.

This chain uses TRBV4-2 with TRBJ2-6; TRBD2 matches 8 bases. Trimming removed 1 base from V and 0 bases from J; junction bases left unmatched: 5. From germline, CDR1 is LGHNA and CDR2 YNFKEQ. The CDR3 is made up of 18 amino acids. The CDR3 loop is CASSQGGSGSSGANVLTF. CDR3 DNA sequence: TGTGCCAGCAGCCAAGGGGGAAGCGGGAGCTCTGGGGCCAACGTCCTGACTTTC.

This clonotype was observed many times. The chain links TRBV6-5 to TRBJ2-4, with unresolved D. From germline, CDR1 is MNHEY and CDR2 SVGAGI. V was clipped by 4 bases and J by 8 bases, with 12 bases between them. There are 13 residues in the CDR3. The CDR3, as DNA: TGTGCCAGCAGTTCCGAATTACGGGACATTCAGTACTTC. Protein product: CASSSELRDIQYF.